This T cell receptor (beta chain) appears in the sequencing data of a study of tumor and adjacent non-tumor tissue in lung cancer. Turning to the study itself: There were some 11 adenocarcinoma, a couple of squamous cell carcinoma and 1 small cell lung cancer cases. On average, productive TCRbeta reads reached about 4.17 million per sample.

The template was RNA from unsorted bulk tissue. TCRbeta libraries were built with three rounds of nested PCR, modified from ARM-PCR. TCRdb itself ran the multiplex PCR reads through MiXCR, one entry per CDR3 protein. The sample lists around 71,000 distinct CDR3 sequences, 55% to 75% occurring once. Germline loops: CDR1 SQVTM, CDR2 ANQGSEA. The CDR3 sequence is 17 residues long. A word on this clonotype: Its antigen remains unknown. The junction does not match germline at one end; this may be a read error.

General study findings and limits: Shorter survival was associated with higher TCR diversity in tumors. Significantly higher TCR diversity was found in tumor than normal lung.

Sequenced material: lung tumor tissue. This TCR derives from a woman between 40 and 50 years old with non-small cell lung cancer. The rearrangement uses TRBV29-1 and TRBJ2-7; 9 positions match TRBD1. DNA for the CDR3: TGCGGCGTTTTTGGAACAGGGGGCCATGTGAGCTCCTACGAGCAGTACTTC. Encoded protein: CGVFGTGGHVSSYEQYF.